This entry lists 9 T cell receptor beta chains sequenced from one sample in a study of cytomegalovirus exposure and HLA in healthy donors. Primers: 60 Vbeta forward and 13 Jbeta reverse. Profiled with immunoSEQ multiplex PCR; TCRdb holds only in-frame clones, not every one. This listing includes tens of thousands of clones. Input material: PBMCs. These receptors were obtained from a human donor in good health.

The CDR3 bases are TGTGCCAGCGTCCCGGGACAGAAGCCCTACGAGCAGTACTTC. The encoded protein is CASVPGQKPYEQYF. This chain uses TRBV2 with TRBJ2-7; 7 bases line up with TRBD1. V dropped 8 bases and J dropped 2; count of bases not matched to a gene: 9. The germline V gene encodes CDR1 SNHLY and CDR2 FYNNEI. The CDR3 sequence is 14 residues long.

The V and J genes are TRBV2 and TRBJ1-5; no firm D call. The germline V gene encodes CDR1 SNHLY and CDR2 FYNNEI. The CDR3 length is 13 residues. Trimming took off 6 bases at V and 6 bases at J, with 12 bases between the two ends. The CDR3 region is CASRAEGGQPQHF. The DNA for the CDR3 is TGTGCCAGCAGGGCGGAAGGCGGTCAGCCCCAGCATTTT. The variable domain in full, completed from reference TRBV2 and TRBJ1-5, reads EPEVTQTPSHQVTQMGQEVILRCVPISNHLYFYWYRQILGQKVEFLVSFYNNEISEKSEIFDDQFSVERPDGSNFTLKIRSTKLEDSAMYFCASRAEGGQPQHFGDGTRLSIL.

V and J are TRBV5-6 and TRBJ1-1; D is ambiguous. CDR3 size: 16 residues. V was pared by 1 base and J by 0 bases, with 13 bases between. CDR1 and CDR2 (germline): SGHDT, YYEEEE. The CDR3 nucleotides are TGTGCCAGCAGCTTGTGGGCAGGCCTCATGAACACTGAAGCTTTCTTT. Translation: CASSLWAGLMNTEAFF.

The chain links TRBV7-9 to TRBJ1-1, with 8 bases matching TRBD1. This CDR3 region has 15 residues. V was pared by 3 bases and J by 6 bases, with 9 bases of the junction left unmatched. The germline V gene has CDR1 SEHNR and CDR2 FQNEAQ (reference sequence). The DNA for the CDR3 is TGTGCCAGCAGCTTTTCGCAGGGGGCTCCCCCTGAAGCTTTCTTT. Protein sequence: CASSFSQGAPPEAFF.

The chain joins TRBV7-2 to TRBJ1-1; TRBD1 matches at 10 bases. CDR3 length equals 14 residues. Per germline, CDR1 SGHTA and CDR2 FQGNSA. Trimming at V came to 3 bases and at J to 4 bases, leaving 2 bases not matched to a gene. The chain's CDR3 is CASSLGQGFTEAFF. The CDR3 coding sequence is TGTGCCAGCAGCTTGGGACAGGGGTTCACTGAAGCTTTCTTT.

This clone ranks as medium-sized in terms of frequency. The chain is built from TRBV27 and TRBJ2-1, with 12 bases that match TRBD2. Germline V gene sequence: CDR1 MNHEY, CDR2 SMNVEV (reference sequence). V lost 2 bases to trimming and J lost 7 bases; unmatched junction nucleotides: 3. CDR3 size: 15 residues. CDR3 sequence: CASSLGTSGGNEQFF. The DNA for the CDR3 is TGTGCCAGCAGTTTAGGAACTAGCGGGGGGAATGAGCAGTTCTTC.

The rearrangement joins TRBV5-1 to TRBJ1-1, with D unresolved. Looked up from germline, CDR1 is SGHRS and CDR2 is YFSETQ. The CDR3 has 12 residues. The V end lost 6 bases, the J end lost 7 bases, and 13 bases lay between the germline ends. The CDR3 spells CASTGGPGEAFF. The CDR3 nucleotides are TGCGCCAGCACCGGCGGGCCGGGTGAAGCTTTCTTT. The variable domain in full, completed from reference TRBV5-1 and TRBJ1-1, reads KAGVTQTPRYLIKTRGQQVTLSCSPISGHRSVSWYQQTPGQGLQFLFEYFSETQRNKGNFPGRFSGRQFSNSRSEMNVSTLELGDSALYLCASTGGPGEAFFGQGTRLTVV.

The rearrangement links TRBV28 to TRBJ2-7, with D unclear. The CDR3 loop spans 14 amino acids. Germline CDR1 and CDR2: MDHEN and SYDVKM. The ends were cut back, 3 bases at V and 4 bases at J, with 13 bases in the middle. CDR3 nucleotide sequence: TGTGCCAGCAGTTTGTCGGCAGGCCTTTACGAGCAGTACTTC. It is translated as CASSLSAGLYEQYF.

The V call is TRBV30, the J call TRBJ2-1; TRBD1 is a possible D gene (6 bases). V was pared by 2 bases and J by 10 bases, with 9 bases between. The germline V gene encodes CDR1 GTSNPN and CDR2 SVGIG (reference sequence). This CDR3 region has 11 residues. The DNA for the CDR3 is TGTGCCTGGAGTCCAGGGACAGAGCAGTTCTTC. Residues: CAWSPGTEQFF. Full variable domain (missing parts from reference TRBV30 and TRBJ2-1): SQTIHQWPATLVQPVGSPLSLECTVEGTSNPNLYWYRQAAGRGLQLLFYSVGIGQISSEVPQNLSASRPQDRQFILSSKKLLLSDSGFYLCAWSPGTEQFFGPGTRLTVL.